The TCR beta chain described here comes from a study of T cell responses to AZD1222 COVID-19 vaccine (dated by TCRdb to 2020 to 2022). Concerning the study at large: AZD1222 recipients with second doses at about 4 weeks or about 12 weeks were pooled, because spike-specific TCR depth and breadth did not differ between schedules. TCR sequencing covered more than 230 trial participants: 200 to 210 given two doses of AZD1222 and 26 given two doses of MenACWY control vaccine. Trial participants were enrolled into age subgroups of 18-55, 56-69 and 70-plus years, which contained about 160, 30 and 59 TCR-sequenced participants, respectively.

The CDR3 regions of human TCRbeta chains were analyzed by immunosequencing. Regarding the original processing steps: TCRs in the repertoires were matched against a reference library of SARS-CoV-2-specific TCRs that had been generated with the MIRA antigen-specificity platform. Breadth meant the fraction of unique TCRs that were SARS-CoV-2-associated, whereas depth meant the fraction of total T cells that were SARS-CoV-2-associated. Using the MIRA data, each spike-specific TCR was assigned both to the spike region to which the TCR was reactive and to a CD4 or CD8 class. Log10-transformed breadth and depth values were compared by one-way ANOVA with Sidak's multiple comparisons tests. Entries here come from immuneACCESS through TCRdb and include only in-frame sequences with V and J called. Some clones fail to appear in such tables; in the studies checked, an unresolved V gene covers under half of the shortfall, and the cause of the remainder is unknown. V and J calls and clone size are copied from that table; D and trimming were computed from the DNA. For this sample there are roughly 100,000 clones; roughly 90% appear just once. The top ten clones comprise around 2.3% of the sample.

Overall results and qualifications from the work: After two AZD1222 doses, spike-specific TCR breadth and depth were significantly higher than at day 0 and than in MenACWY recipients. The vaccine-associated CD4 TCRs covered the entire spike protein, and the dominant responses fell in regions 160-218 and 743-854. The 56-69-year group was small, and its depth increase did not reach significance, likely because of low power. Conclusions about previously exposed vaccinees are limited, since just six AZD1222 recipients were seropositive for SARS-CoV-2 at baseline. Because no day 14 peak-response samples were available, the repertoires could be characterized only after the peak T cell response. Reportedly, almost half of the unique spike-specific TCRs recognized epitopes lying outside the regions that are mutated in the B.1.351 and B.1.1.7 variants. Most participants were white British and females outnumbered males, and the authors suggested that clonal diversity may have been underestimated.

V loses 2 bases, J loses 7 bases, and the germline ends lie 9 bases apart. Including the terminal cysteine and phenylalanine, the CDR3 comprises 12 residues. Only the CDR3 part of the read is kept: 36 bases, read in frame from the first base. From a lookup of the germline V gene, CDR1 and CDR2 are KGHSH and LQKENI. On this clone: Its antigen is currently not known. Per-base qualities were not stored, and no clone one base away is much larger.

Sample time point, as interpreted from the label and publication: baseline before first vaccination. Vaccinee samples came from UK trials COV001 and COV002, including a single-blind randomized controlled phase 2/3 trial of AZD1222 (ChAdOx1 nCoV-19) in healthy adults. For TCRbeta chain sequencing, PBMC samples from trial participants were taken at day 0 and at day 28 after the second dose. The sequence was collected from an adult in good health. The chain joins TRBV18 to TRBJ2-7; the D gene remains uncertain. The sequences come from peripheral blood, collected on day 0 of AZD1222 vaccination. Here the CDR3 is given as CASSPGVEEQYF. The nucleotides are TGTGCCAGCTCACCAGGGGTGGAAGAGCAGTACTTC. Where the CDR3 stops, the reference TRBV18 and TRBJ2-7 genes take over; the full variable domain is NAGVMQNPRHLVRRRGQEARLRCSPMKGHSHVYWYRQLPEEGLKFMVYLQKENIIDESGMPKERFSAEFPKEGPSILRIQQVVRGDSAAYFCASSPGVEEQYFGPGTRLTVT.